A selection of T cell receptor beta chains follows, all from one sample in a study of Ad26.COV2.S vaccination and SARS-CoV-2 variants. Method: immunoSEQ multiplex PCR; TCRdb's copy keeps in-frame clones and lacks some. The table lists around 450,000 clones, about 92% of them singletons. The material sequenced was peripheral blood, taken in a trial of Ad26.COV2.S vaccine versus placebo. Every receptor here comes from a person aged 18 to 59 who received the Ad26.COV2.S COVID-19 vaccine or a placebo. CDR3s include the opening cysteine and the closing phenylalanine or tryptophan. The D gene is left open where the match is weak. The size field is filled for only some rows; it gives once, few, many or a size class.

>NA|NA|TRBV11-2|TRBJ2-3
TGTGCCAGCAGCTTAGCAGGCGCAGATACGCAGTATTTT
CASSLAGADTQYF
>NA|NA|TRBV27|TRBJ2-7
TGTGCCAGCAGTTTATCCGGTGGAACCTACGAGCAGTACTTC
CASSLSGGTYEQYF
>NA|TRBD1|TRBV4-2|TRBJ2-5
TGTGCCAGCAGCGGCCGGGACAGGGGAGTAGAGACCCAGTACTTC
CASSGRDRGVETQYF
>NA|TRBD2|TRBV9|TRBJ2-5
TGTGCCAGCAGCGTGATAGCGGGAGGAGGAGAGACCCAGTACTTC
CASSVIAGGGETQYF
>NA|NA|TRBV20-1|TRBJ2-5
TGCAGTGCTAGAGAGATGGAGACCCAGTACTTC
CSAREMETQYF
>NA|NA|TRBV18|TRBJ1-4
TGTGCCAGCTCTCGAAGCGGCGCTCCTGGTGAAAAACTGTTTTTT
CASSRSGAPGEKLFF
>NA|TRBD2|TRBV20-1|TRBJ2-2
TGCAGTGCCAGTCCCGGGACTAGCGGGAACGTCAACACCGGGGAGCTGTTTTTT
CSASPGTSGNVNTGELFF
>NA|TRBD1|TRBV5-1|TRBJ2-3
TGCGCCAGCGGGACAGGGGATATGAATACGCAGTATTTT
CASGTGDMNTQYF
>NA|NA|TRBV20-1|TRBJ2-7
TGCAGTGTACAGGTTCGCTACGAGCAGTACTTC
CSVQVRYEQYF
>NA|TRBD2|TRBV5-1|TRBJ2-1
TGCGCCAGCAGCTTCGATAGCGGGAACCTCCGTAGTCATGAGCAGTTCTTC
CASSFDSGNLRSHEQFF
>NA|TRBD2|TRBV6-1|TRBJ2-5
TGTGCCAGCAGTGACCCGAGACTAGCGGGATACCAGTACCAAGAGACCCAGTACTTC
CASSDPRLAGYQYQETQYF
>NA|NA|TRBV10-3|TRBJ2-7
TGTGCCATCGCGGTCGGGGGAAATGTCCACGAGCAGTACTTC
CAIAVGGNVHEQYF
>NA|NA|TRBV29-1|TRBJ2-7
TGCAGCGTAGGGACCGCTAGCTCCTACGAGCAGTACTTC
CSVGTASSYEQYF
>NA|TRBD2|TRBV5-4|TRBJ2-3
TGTGCCAGCAGTTTCCCGACTAGCGGGAATCGGGGACCCACAGATACGCAGTATTTT
CASSFPTSGNRGPTDTQYF
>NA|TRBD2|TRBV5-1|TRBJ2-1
TGCGCCAGCAGCTTGGAAGCGGGGGACTACAATGAGCAGTTCTTC
CASSLEAGDYNEQFF
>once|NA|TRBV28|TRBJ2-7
TGTGCCAGCAGTTTAAATACAGGCGCAAGTACGGTCACTGGGTACTTC
CASSLNTGASTVTGYF
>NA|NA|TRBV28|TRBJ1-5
TGTGCCAGCAAAGGCCAGGACTATCAGCCCCAGCATTTT
CASKGQDYQPQHF
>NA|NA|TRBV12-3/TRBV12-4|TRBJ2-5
TGTGCCAGCAGGTCGAGGGTGGTGGAGACCCAGTACTTC
CASRSRVVETQYF
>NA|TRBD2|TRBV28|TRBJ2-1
TGTGCCAGCTCCGGGACTAGCGGGTCAAGTCCCTACAATGAGCAGTTCTTC
CASSGTSGSSPYNEQFF
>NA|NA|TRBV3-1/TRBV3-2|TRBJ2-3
TGTGCCAGCAGCCAAGATCGGGGCGGTCCGGTGGATACGCAGTATTTT
CASSQDRGGPVDTQYF
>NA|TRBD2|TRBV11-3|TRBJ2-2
TGTGCCAGCAGCCTCCGGACTAGCGTGGGCACCGGGGAGCTGTTTTTT
CASSLRTSVGTGELFF
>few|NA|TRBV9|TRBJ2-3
TGTGCCAGCAGCGTAGAGGTAGCGGCTAGCACAGATACGCAGTATTTT
CASSVEVAASTDTQYF
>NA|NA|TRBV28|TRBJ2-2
TGTGCCAGCAGTTTAGTCACGGGACTCTCCACCGGGGAGCTGTTTTTT
CASSLVTGLSTGELFF
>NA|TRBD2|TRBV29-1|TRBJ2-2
TGCAGCGCCCTTAGCGGGAGGCCCGGGGAGCTGTTTTTT
CSALSGRPGELFF
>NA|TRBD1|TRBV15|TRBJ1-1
TGTGCCACCAGCAGAGCGGGACAGGGGAGCGCTGAAGCTTTCTTT
CATSRAGQGSAEAFF
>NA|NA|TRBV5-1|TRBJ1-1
TGCGCCAGCAGCTTGGGACGGATCCAGAACACTGAAGCTTTCTTT
CASSLGRIQNTEAFF